This TCR beta chain was obtained from a study of T cells after yellow fever vaccination (dated by TCRdb to 2018 to 2020). Concerning the study at large: The SMART-Seq v4 Ultra Low Input RNA kit was used to prepare libraries from fractions with low cell numbers. To follow T-cell clones before and after primary and booster YFV17D yellow fever vaccination, bulk TCR alpha and beta repertoires were sequenced over time. Two healthy male donors made up the cohort, one aged 18 to 30 years and the other aged 30 to 40 years. Bulk PBMC replicates and cell subsets were isolated from blood drawn at multiple timepoints before and after both primary and secondary immunization.

The label giving this sample's treatment or condition can be read as: live attenuated yellow fever vaccine strain. PBMCs were isolated from peripheral blood using a standard Ficoll-Paque protocol. Epitope-specific CD8 T cells were sorted with a dextramer loaded with the yellow fever NS4B epitope peptide, and anti-CD3 and anti-CD8 staining was applied. RNA was extracted with TriZol from bulk PBMCs, CD4 and CD8 fractions, and dextramer-positive and dextramer-negative fractions. In this sample, this clonotype turned up a few times. No qualities accompany the bases; no much larger clone lies one base away. TCR cDNA was synthesized by 5'RACE template switching, through which a universal primer site and unique molecular identifiers were introduced. Priming of cDNA synthesis was performed from both the TCR alpha and TCR beta constant segments. Two PCR steps were used to amplify libraries, with sample barcodes and sequencing adapters being added in the second step. Sequencing of libraries was performed on Illumina HiSeq 2500 (2x100 bp) or NovaSeq (2x150 bp). The authors' analysis ran thus. Demultiplexing of reads and collapsing into UMI consensus sequences were performed with MIGEC, and V(D)J alignment was carried out with MiXCR. Clonotypes responding to the vaccine were identified with edgeR on replicate PBMC samples, with the criteria of FDR below 0.01 and a log2 fold change above 5 up to day 15. Each bulk clonotype was labeled CD4 or CD8 based on which sequenced repertoire, CD4 or CD8, contained the clonotype at higher abundance. Clonotypes enriched at least 10-fold in dextramer-positive over dextramer-negative fractions were defined as NS4B-specific, and CD4-biased clonotypes were excluded. Starting from the raw public reads, TCRdb applied fastp trimming at Q25, assembled clones with MiXCR and retained in-frame beta chains. Every distinct CDR3 protein forms one entry, paired with its most common genes and DNA. The V and J calls shown here were made by TCRdb, not taken from the authors' results. The sample profile shows approximately 90,000 distinct CDR3 sequences; approximately 12% of them were found once. The biggest ten clones account for roughly 24% of the sample.

General study outcomes and caveats: Because only two donors were included in the study, the extent to which the findings can be generalized is limited. Computational filtering was needed because FACS-sorted repertoires could contain abundant contaminating clonotypes from the bulk population. The secondary T-cell response was weaker than the primary response but faster, peaking on day 5 instead of day 15. After the booster, most clones that had expanded after primary vaccination were detected again (around 97% of CD4 and over 75% of CD8), suggesting broad maintenance of memory. A small share of clonotypes occurred in both CD4 and CD8 compartments, likely arising from convergent recombination.

The germline V gene (reference sequence) gives CDR1 as DFQATT and CDR2 as SNEGSKA. The trim is 0 bases for V and 0 bases for J, with a gap of 14 bases between the germline ends. The CDR3, from cysteine to phenylalanine, totals 16 residues. Here the CDR3 DNA is all that survives: 48 bases in frame from base 1. This receptor was identified in a man between 18 and 35 years old who received the YFV17D yellow fever vaccine. Recombination connected TRBV20-1 to TRBJ1-1; the D segment cannot be called with confidence. Sequenced material: CD8+ T cells not binding an NS4B(214-222) dextramer, sorted from PBMCs, taken around 3 weeks after the first yellow fever vaccination. The sample's cell subset or site label is to be understood as: NS4B epitope dextramer-negative CD8 T cells. The nucleotide sequence is TGCAGTGCTAGAGATGCCGGTAGGAGGGTGAACACTGAAGCTTTCTTT. Translated, this gives CSARDAGRRVNTEAFF.